The subject of this entry is one T cell receptor beta chain. This specimen comes from a study of CD8 T cells in Susac syndrome. Study summary: Eight or nine of the sequenced Susac syndrome patients were in remission, and six had active disease.

The CDR3 spans 14 residues. Germline lookup yields CDR1 SQVTM and CDR2 ANQGSEA. Trimming at V came to 2 bases and at J to 4 bases, leaving 7 bases not matched to a gene. Sequencing of TCR beta covered CD8+ and CD4+ T cells obtained from blood. As judged by recently defined diagnostic criteria, patients with Susac syndrome had definite or probable disease. Random hexamers were used to reverse transcribe the RNA input (roughly 0.5 to 1 ug). It was immunoSEQ multiplex PCR that amplified TCR beta CDR3 across 54 Vbeta and 13 Jbeta. TCRdb independently ran MiXCR on the immunoSEQ multiplex PCR reads; one entry per CDR3 protein. The sample includes around 53,000 distinct CDR3 sequences, 85% to 95% of them seen just once.

The TCR originated in a human donor with Susac syndrome. The sample comprised CD8+ T cells from PBMCs. V gene TRBV29-1 combines with J gene TRBJ1-2, with 7 positions matching TRBD1. The chain's CDR3 is CSVELQGLAYGYTF. The CDR3 DNA follows: TGCAGCGTTGAATTACAGGGGCTAGCCTATGGCTACACCTTC. Variable domain in full (rest from reference TRBV29-1 and TRBJ1-2): SAVISQKPSRDICQRGTSLTIQCQVDSQVTMMFWYRQQPGQSLTLIATANQGSEATYESGFVIDKFPISRPNLTFSTLTVSNMSPEDSSIYLCSVELQGLAYGYTFGSGTRLTVV.